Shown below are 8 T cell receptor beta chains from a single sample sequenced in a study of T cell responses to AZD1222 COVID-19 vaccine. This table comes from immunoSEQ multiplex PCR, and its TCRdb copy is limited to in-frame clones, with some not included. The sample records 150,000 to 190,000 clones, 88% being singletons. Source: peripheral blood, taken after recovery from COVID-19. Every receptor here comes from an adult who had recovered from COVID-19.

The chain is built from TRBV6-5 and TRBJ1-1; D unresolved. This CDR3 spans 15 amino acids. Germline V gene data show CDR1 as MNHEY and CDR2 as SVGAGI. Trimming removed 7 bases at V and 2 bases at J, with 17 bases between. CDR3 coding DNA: TGTGCCAGCAAACGGAGCGGCAGTAGAAACACTGAAGCTTTCTTT. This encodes CASKRSGSRNTEAFF.

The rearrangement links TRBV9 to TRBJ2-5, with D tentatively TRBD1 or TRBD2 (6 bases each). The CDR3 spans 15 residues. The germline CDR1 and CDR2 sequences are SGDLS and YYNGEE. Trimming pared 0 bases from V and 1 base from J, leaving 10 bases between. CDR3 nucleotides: TGTGCCAGCAGCGTAGGGGGGGCGACCCAAGAGACCCAGTACTTC. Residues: CASSVGGATQETQYF.

CDR3 residues: CASRGVRDYGYTF. CDR3 in DNA: TGTGCCAGCAGGGGGGTACGGGACTATGGCTACACCTTC. The rearrangement links TRBV2 to TRBJ1-2, with D perhaps matching TRBD1 (5 bases). V was cut by 6 bases and J by 3 bases, with 11 bases left in between. Germline values: CDR1 SNHLY, CDR2 FYNNEI. CDR3 length: 13 residues.

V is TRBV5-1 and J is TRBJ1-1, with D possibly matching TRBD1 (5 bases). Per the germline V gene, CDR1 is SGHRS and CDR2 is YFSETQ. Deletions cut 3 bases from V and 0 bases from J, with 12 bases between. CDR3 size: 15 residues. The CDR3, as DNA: TGCGCCAGCAGCTCCGCCGGGGCCTTGAACACTGAAGCTTTCTTT. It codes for CASSSAGALNTEAFF.

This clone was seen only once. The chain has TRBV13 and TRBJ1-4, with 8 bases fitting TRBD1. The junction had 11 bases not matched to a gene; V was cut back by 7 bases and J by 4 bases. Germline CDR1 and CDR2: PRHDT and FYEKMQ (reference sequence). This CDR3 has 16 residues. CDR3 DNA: TGTGCCAGCACCTACAGGGGGGGCTACCTTAATGAAAAACTGTTTTTT. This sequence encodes CASTYRGGYLNEKLFF. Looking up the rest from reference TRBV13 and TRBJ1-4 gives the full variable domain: AAGVIQSPRHLIKEKRETATLKCYPIPRHDTVYWYQQGPGQDPQFLISFYEKMQSDKGSIPDRFSAQQFSDYHSELNMSSLELGDSALYFCASTYRGGYLNEKLFFGSGTQLSVL.

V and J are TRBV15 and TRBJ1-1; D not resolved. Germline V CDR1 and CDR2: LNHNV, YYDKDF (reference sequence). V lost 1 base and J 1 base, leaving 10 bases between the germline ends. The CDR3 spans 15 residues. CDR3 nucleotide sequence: TGTGCCACCAGCAGAGGCCCCCGATCGAACACTGAAGCTTTCTTT. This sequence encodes CATSRGPRSNTEAFF.

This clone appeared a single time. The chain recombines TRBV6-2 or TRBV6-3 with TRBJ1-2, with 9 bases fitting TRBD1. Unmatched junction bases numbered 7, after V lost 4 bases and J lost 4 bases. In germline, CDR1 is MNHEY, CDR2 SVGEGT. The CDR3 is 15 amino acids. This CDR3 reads CASSLQGAPGYGYTF. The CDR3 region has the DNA TGTGCCAGCAGTTTACAGGGGGCCCCCGGCTATGGCTACACCTTC.

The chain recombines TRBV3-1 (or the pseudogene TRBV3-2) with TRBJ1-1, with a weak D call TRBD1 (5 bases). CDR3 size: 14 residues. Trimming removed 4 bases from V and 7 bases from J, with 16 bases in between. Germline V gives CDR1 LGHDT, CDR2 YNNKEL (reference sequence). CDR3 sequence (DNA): TGTGCCAGCAGCCTTGGGGGTACCATAAATGAAGCTTTCTTT. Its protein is CASSLGGTINEAFF.